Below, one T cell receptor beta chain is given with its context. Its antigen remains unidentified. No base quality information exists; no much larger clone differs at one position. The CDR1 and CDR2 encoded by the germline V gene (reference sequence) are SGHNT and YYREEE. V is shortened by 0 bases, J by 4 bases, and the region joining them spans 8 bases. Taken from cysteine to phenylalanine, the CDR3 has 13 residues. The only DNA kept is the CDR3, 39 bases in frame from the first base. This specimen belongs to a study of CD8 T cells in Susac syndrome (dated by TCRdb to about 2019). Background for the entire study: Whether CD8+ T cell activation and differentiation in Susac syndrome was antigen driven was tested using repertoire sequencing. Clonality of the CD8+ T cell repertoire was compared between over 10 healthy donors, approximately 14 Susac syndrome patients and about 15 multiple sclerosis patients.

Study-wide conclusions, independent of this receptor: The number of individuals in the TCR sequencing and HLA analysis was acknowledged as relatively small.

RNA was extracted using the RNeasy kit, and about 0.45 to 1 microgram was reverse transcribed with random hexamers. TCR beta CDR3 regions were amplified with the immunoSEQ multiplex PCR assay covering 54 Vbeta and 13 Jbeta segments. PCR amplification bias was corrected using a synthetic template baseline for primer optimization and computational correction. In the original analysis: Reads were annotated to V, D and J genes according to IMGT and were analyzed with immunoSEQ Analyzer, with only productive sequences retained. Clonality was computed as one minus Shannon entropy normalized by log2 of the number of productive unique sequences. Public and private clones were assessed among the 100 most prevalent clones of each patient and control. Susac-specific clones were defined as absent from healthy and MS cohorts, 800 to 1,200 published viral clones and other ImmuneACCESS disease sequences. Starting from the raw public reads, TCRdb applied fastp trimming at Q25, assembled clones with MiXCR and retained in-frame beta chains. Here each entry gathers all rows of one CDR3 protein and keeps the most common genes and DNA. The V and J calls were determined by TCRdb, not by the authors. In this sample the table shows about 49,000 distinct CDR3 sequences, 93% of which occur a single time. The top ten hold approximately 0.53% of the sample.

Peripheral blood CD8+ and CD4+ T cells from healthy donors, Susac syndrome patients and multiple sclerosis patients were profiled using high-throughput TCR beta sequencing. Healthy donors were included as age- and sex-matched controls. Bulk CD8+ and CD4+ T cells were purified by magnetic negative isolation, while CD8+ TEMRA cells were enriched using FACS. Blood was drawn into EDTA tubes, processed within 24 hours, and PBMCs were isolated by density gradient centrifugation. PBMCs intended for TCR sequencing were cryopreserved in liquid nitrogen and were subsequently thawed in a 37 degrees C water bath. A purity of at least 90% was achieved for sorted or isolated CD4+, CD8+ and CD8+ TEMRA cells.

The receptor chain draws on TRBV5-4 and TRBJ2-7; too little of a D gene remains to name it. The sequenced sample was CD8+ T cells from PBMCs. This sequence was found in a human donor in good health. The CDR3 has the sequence CASSLEDGYEQYF. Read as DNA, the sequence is TGTGCCAGCAGCTTGGAGGACGGTTACGAGCAGTACTTC. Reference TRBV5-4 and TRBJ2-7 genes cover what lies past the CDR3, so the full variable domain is ETGVTQSPTHLIKTRGQQVTLRCSSQSGHNTVSWYQQALGQGPQFIFQYYREEENGRGNFPPRFSGLQFPNYSSELNVNALELDDSALYLCASSLEDGYEQYFGPGTRLTVT.